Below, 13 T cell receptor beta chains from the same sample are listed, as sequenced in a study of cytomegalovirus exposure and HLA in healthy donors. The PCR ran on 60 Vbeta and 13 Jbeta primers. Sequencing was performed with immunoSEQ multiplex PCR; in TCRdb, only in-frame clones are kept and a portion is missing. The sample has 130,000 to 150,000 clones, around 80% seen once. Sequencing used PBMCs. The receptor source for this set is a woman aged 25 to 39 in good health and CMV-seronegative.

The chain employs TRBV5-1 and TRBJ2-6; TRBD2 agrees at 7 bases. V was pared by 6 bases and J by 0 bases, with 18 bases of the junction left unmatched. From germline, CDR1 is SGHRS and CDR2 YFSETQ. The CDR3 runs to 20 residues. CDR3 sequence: CASTIFFGRVRDSGANVLTF. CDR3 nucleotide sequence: TGCGCCAGCACTATCTTTTTTGGGAGGGTCCGGGACTCTGGGGCCAACGTCCTGACTTTC.

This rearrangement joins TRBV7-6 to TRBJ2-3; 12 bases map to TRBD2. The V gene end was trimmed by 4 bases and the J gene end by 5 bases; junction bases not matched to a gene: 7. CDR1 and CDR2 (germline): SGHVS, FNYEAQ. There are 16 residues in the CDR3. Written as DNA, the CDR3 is TGTGCCAGCAGCTCGACTAGCGGGAGAGGTAAAGATACGCAGTATTTT. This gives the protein CASSSTSGRGKDTQYF.

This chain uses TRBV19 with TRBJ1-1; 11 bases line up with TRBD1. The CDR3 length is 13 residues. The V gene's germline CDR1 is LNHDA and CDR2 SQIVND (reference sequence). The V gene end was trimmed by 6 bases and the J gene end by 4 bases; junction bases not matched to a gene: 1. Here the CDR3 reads CASSGTGGTEAFF. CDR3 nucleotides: TGTGCCAGTAGCGGGACAGGGGGCACTGAAGCTTTCTTT.

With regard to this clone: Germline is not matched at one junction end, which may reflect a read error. CDR3: CSSRTRVTSGNYNEQFF. The CDR3 DNA follows: TGTTCCAGCAGGACCCGTGTGACTAGCGGGAACTACAATGAGCAGTTCTTC. The V and J genes are TRBV7-9 and TRBJ2-1, with TRBD2 matching 11 bases. This CDR3 has 17 amino acids. Germline assignment: CDR1 SEHNR and CDR2 FQNEAQ (reference sequence).

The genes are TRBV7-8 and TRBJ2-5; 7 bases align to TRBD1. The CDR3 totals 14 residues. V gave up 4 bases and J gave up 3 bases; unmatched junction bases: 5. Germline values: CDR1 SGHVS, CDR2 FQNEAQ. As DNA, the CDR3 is TGTGCCAGCAGCTCTAGGGGGCGCGAAGAGACCCAGTACTTC. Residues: CASSSRGREETQYF.

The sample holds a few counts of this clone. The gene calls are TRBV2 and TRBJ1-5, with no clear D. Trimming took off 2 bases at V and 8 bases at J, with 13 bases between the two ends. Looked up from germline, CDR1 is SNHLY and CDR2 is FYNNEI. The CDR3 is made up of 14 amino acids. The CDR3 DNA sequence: TGTGCCAGCAGTGAAATGGCGGGCGCAGAGCCCCAGCATTTT. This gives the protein CASSEMAGAEPQHF.

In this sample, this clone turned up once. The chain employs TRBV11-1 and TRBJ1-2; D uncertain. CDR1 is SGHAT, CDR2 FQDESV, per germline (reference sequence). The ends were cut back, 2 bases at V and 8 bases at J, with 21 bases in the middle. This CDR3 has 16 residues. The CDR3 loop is CASSLSVGSSRRGYTF. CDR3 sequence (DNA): TGTGCCAGCAGCTTATCAGTAGGTTCGAGCCGGCGGGGCTACACCTTC. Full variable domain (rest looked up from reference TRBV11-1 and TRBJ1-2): EAEVAQSPRYKITEKSQAVAFWCDPISGHATLYWYRQILGQGPELLVQFQDESVVDDSQLPKDRFSAERLKGVDSTLKIQPAELGDSAMYLCASSLSVGSSRRGYTFGSGTRLTVV.

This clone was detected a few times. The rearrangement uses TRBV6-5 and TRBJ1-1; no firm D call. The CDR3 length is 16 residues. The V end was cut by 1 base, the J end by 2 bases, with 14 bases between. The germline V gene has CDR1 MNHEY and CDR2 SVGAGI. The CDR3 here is CASSYFGSDLNTEAFF. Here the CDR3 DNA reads TGTGCCAGCAGTTACTTTGGGAGCGATTTAAACACTGAAGCTTTCTTT.

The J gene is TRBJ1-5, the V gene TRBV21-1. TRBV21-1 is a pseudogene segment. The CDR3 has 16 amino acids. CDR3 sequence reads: CASTTTGGGWNQPQHF. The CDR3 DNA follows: TGTGCCAGCACCACTACCGGGGGGGGCTGGAATCAGCCCCAGCATTTT.

CDR3 sequence reads: CASSLRGGPPDTQYF. The CDR3 DNA is TGTGCCAGCAGCTTAAGGGGGGGGCCTCCAGATACGCAGTATTTT. The chain carries TRBV7-2 and TRBJ2-3; D might be TRBD2 (7 bases). Trimming removed 2 bases from V and 4 bases from J, with 13 bases in between. The CDR3 is 15 residues long. Germline V gene lookup returns CDR1 SGHTA and CDR2 FQGNSA.

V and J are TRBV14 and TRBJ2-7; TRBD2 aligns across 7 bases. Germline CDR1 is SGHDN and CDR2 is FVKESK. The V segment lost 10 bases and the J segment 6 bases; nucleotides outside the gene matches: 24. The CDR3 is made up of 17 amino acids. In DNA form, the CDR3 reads TGTGCCACTCCGAGTTTAGCGGGTTGCCCCCCACCATGCGAGCAGTACTTC. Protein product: CATPSLAGCPPPCEQYF.

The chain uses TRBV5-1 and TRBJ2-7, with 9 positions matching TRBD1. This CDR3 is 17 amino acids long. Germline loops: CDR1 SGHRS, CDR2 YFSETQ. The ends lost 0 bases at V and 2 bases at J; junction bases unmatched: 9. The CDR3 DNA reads TGCGCCAGCAGCTTGGCAAGGGGACAGGGCCCCACCTACGAGCAGTACTTC. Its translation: CASSLARGQGPTYEQYF.

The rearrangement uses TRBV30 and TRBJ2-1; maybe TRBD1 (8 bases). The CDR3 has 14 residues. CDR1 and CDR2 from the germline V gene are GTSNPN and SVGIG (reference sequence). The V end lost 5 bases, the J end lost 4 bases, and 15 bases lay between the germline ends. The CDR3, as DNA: TGTGCCTGGCGATACAGGGGGGGATACAATGAGCAGTTCTTC. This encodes CAWRYRGGYNEQFF.